These 25 T cell receptor beta chains came from one sample sequenced in a study of cytotoxic CD8 clonotypes in ibrutinib-treated CLL. Libraries were prepared by immunoSEQ multiplex PCR; TCRdb keeps only in-frame clonotypes and omits some of them. The sample consists of nearly 300,000 clones, 65% to 85% of them appearing once. Specimen: PBMCs, collected at disease progression, from a patient treated with ibrutinib. Every receptor here comes from a human donor with chronic lymphocytic leukemia.

J is TRBJ1-2 and V is TRBV28; D is unclear. V was shortened by 7 bases and J by 4 bases, with 22 bases between the two germline ends. CDR1 is MDHEN and CDR2 is SYDVKM in the germline V gene. The CDR3 extends over 16 amino acids. The CDR3 region has the DNA TGTGCCAGCACCGTAGGCGGCCAGTCCCCACTCTATGGCTACACCTTC. The encoded protein is CASTVGGQSPLYGYTF.

The chain is built from TRBV2 and TRBJ1-6, with D possibly matching TRBD1 (5 bases). The germline CDR1 and CDR2 sequences are SNHLY and FYNNEI. V was clipped by 5 bases and J by 9 bases, with 14 bases between them. This CDR3 contains 14 residues. As DNA, the CDR3 is TGTGCCAGCAGTTCCCTGGGGCGAGGTTCACCCCTCCACTTT. It yields the protein CASSSLGRGSPLHF.

The sample holds a few counts of this clone. The chain uses TRBV4-1 and TRBJ1-4; D is unclear. The V and J ends lost 1 base and 4 bases respectively, with 10 bases between them. CDR1 is MGHRA, CDR2 YSYEKL, per germline. The CDR3 length is 15 residues. Written as DNA, the CDR3 is TGCGCCAGCAGCCAAGCCGCCCTCCTTAATGAAAAACTGTTTTTT. Amino acid sequence: CASSQAALLNEKLFF.

The chain recombines TRBV29-1 with TRBJ2-1; TRBD2 might be the D (6 bases). In germline, CDR1 is SQVTM, CDR2 ANQGSEA. The CDR3 has 15 amino acids. V gave up 4 bases and J gave up 0 bases, with 13 bases separating them. In DNA form, the CDR3 reads TGCAGCGTTGGACGGGGGTGGAGCTCCTACAATGAGCAGTTCTTC. This sequence encodes CSVGRGWSSYNEQFF.

V and J are TRBV2 and TRBJ2-7, with a weak D call TRBD1 (6 bases). V lost 4 bases, J lost 4 bases, and 23 bases lay in between. Germline values: CDR1 SNHLY, CDR2 FYNNEI. CDR3 size: 17 residues. The chain's CDR3 is CASSGTDTTRALYEQYF. CDR3 DNA sequence: TGTGCCAGCAGTGGGACAGATACTACACGGGCCCTATACGAGCAGTACTTC.

The rearrangement uses TRBV5-3 and TRBJ1-1; D is perhaps TRBD1 (5 bases). Being an ORF, TRBV5-3 has a function that is uncertain. V was clipped by 1 base and J by 3 bases, with 22 bases between them. This CDR3 is 18 amino acids long. The CDR3 region has the DNA TGTGCCAGAAGCTTGTTCAGGGCAGTGTTGGCCGGGGACACTGAAGCTTTCTTT. Protein product: CARSLFRAVLAGDTEAFF.

This chain connects TRBV10-3 to TRBJ2-7, with TRBD1 matching 11 bases. With V trimmed by 2 bases and J by 0 bases, 3 bases remained unmatched. The CDR3 runs 16 residues. The germline gives CDR1 ENHRY, CDR2 SYGVKD. The CDR3 is CAISEVGTGGSYEQYF. The CDR3 nucleotides read TGTGCCATCAGTGAGGTGGGGACAGGGGGCTCCTACGAGCAGTACTTC.

This chain joins TRBV7-9 and TRBJ2-4, with unresolved D. In germline, CDR1 is SEHNR, CDR2 FQNEAQ (reference sequence). CDR3 length: 14 residues. V dropped 3 bases and J dropped 0 bases, with 6 bases sitting between them. The CDR3 DNA reads as TGTGCCAGCAGCTTGGTACTAGCCAAAAACATTCAGTACTTC. It specifies CASSLVLAKNIQYF.

This clone was found once. This chain joins TRBV7-6 and TRBJ1-4; 9 nucleotides agree with TRBD1. The J segment lost 5 bases and the V segment lost 3 bases, leaving 1 base of the junction unmatched. Germline loops: CDR1 SGHVS, CDR2 FNYEAQ. This CDR3 has 14 amino acids. Here the CDR3 reads CASSLGQGNEKLFF. Written as DNA, the CDR3 is TGTGCCAGCAGCTTGGGACAGGGAAATGAAAAACTGTTTTTT.

This rearrangement joins TRBV4-1 to TRBJ2-5; D may match TRBD1 or TRBD2 (5 bases each). The CDR3 length is 15 residues. The V gene lost 4 bases and the J gene lost 5 bases, with 17 bases spanning the gap. CDR1 is MGHRA, CDR2 YSYEKL, per germline. CDR3 nucleotide sequence: TGCGCCAGCAGCCCGTACTCGGGGCTCCGGGAGACCCAGTACTTC. Its protein is CASSPYSGLRETQYF.

J is TRBJ2-3 and V is TRBV5-4; D is undetermined. Germline assignment: CDR1 SGHNT and CDR2 YYREEE (reference sequence). V lost 4 bases and J lost 6, with 6 bases in between. The CDR3 loop spans 11 amino acids. The CDR3 region has the DNA TGTGCCAGCAGCCCTGGGGATACGCAGTATTTT. It is translated as CASSPGDTQYF.

The chain combines TRBV4-1 with TRBJ2-1; the D gene could be TRBD1 or TRBD2 (6 bases each). This CDR3 region has 16 residues. Germline-derived CDR1 and CDR2 are MGHRA and YSYEKL. V lost 3 bases, J lost 8 bases, and 20 bases lay in between. CDR3 DNA: TGCGCCAGCAGCCACCACCCCACAGGGAGGTTACATGAGCAGTTCTTC. It encodes CASSHHPTGRLHEQFF.

This clone was recorded a few times. The rearrangement uses TRBV6-1 and TRBJ1-3; TRBD1 aligns across 7 bases. Trimming removed 7 bases from V and 0 bases from J; junction bases left unmatched: 3. Germline lookup yields CDR1 MNHNS and CDR2 SASEGT. The CDR3 runs to 14 residues. The CDR3 here is CASKGQSSGNTIYF. In DNA form, the CDR3 reads TGTGCCAGCAAGGGACAGAGCTCTGGAAACACCATATATTTT.

The chain recombines TRBV5-8 with TRBJ2-3, with a possible D match to TRBD2 (5 bases). From germline, CDR1 is SGHTS and CDR2 YDEGEE. This CDR3 contains 17 residues. V lost 0 bases and J 0 bases, leaving 14 bases between the germline ends. The CDR3 nucleotides read TGTGCCAGCAGCTTGGGACTGCAGCGGTCTAGCACAGATACGCAGTATTTT. As protein: CASSLGLQRSSTDTQYF.

The sample holds a few counts of this clone. The chain recombines TRBV6-1 with TRBJ1-5; 7 nucleotides line up with TRBD1. This CDR3 has 15 residues. The germline gives CDR1 MNHNS, CDR2 SASEGT. V trimming: 6 bases; J trimming: 1 base; junction bases outside the gene matches: 6. For the CDR3, the DNA is TGTGCCAGCAGCCCCGGGACAGTGAGCAATCAGCCCCAGCATTTT. It codes for CASSPGTVSNQPQHF.

This chain connects TRBV10-3 to TRBJ1-6; D unclear. This CDR3 is built from 14 residues. Germline loops: CDR1 ENHRY, CDR2 SYGVKD. V lost 3 bases and J 8 bases, leaving 11 bases between the germline ends. The CDR3 region is CAISERGGDSPLHF. Written as DNA, the CDR3 is TGTGCCATCAGTGAACGGGGTGGGGATTCACCCCTCCACTTT.

DNA of the CDR3: TGTGCCAGCAGTACTAATCAGTGGCGGAACACTGAAGCTTTCTTT. This encodes CASSTNQWRNTEAFF. V usage is TRBV7-8 and J usage is TRBJ1-1; D is unresolved. The CDR3 is 15 residues long. Trimming pared 6 bases from V and 1 base from J, leaving 15 bases between. CDR1 and CDR2 (germline): SGHVS, FQNEAQ.

This clone was counted between two and nine times. V is TRBV5-1 and J is TRBJ2-7, with D unresolved. Trimming removed 4 bases at V and 2 bases at J, with 7 bases between. This CDR3 spans 12 amino acids. Germline V gene lookup returns CDR1 SGHRS and CDR2 YFSETQ. CDR3 protein: CASSKGTYEQYF. The CDR3 DNA reads as TGCGCCAGCAGCAAGGGAACCTACGAGCAGTACTTC.

The chain employs TRBV9 and TRBJ2-3, with 12 bases lining up with TRBD2. V shed 3 bases and J 0 bases; nucleotides not matched to a gene: 14. The CDR3 totals 20 residues. CDR1 is SGDLS and CDR2 is YYNGEE in the germline V gene. CDR3 coding DNA: TGTGCCAGCAGCGCTCGATTGAGACTAGCGGGGGCCCCTAGCACAGATACGCAGTATTTT. Its protein product is CASSARLRLAGAPSTDTQYF.

The rearrangement links TRBV5-8 to TRBJ1-5, with a tentative D call TRBD1 (6 bases). V was cut by 3 bases and J by 0 bases, with 10 bases left in between. CDR3 size: 15 residues. The germline V gene has CDR1 SGHTS and CDR2 YDEGEE. DNA of the CDR3: TGTGCCAGCAGCTCCGGACAGATTAGCAATCAGCCCCAGCATTTT. Translating gives CASSSGQISNQPQHF.

The chain joins TRBV27 to TRBJ1-5, with D possibly being TRBD1 (5 bases). The germline V gene has CDR1 MNHEY and CDR2 SMNVEV (reference sequence). The CDR3 length is 14 residues. The V and J ends lost 2 bases and 5 bases respectively, with 10 bases between them. The CDR3 sequence: CASSLGTGYQPQHF. The CDR3 DNA reads TGTGCCAGCAGTTTAGGGACGGGGTATCAGCCCCAGCATTTT.

The CDR3, as DNA: TGTGCCAGCAGCTTTCGATCGGGGGCCACGACGGGAGAGCAGTACTTC. This gives the protein CASSFRSGATTGEQYF. The rearrangement joins TRBV5-6 to TRBJ2-7; D tentatively reads TRBD1 or TRBD2 (6 bases each). Trimming stripped 2 bases from V and 7 bases from J, with 22 bases between. The CDR3 is 16 amino acids. In germline, CDR1 is SGHDT, CDR2 YYEEEE.

The chain combines TRBV5-1 with TRBJ2-4; no firm D call. The length of the CDR3 is 13 residues. Trimming removed 2 bases from V and 6 bases from J, with 9 bases in between. CDR1 and CDR2 from the germline V gene are SGHRS and YFSETQ. Here the CDR3 DNA reads TGCGCCAGCAGCTTTAGGGTCGGAAACATTCAGTACTTC. Translating it yields CASSFRVGNIQYF.

The rearrangement links TRBV4-1 to TRBJ1-2; TRBD1 is a possible D gene (6 bases). The V gene lost 4 bases and the J gene lost 0 bases, with 18 bases spanning the gap. CDR3 size: 17 residues. Germline-derived CDR1 and CDR2 are MGHRA and YSYEKL. In nucleotides, the CDR3 is TGCGCCAGCAGCCTTTATTCCCCCTGGACAGCTAACTATGGCTACACCTTC. The encoded protein is CASSLYSPWTANYGYTF.

The chain employs TRBV10-2 and TRBJ1-2, with D hard to call. The CDR3 is made up of 15 amino acids. Germline values: CDR1 WSHSY, CDR2 SAAADI. V lost 5 bases and J 5 bases, leaving 18 bases between the germline ends. The CDR3 protein is CASSPSSDARYGYTF. In nucleotides, the CDR3 is TGCGCCAGCAGTCCTTCGTCAGACGCTCGGTATGGCTACACCTTC.